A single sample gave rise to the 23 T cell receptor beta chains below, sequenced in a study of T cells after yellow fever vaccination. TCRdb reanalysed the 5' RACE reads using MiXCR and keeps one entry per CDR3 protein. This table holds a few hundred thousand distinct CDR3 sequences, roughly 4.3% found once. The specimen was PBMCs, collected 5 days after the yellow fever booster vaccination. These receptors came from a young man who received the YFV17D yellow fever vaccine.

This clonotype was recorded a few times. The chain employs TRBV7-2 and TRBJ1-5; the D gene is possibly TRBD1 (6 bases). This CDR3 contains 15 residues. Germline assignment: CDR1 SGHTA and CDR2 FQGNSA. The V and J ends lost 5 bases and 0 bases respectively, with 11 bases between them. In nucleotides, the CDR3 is TGTGCCAGCAGCCCTACACAGGGTAGCAATCAGCCCCAGCATTTT. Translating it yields CASSPTQGSNQPQHF.

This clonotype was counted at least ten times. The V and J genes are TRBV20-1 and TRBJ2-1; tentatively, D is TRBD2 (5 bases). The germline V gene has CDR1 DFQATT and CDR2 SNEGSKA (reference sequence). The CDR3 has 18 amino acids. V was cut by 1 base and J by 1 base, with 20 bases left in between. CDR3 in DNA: TGCAGTGCTAGAGGTGGGAACGAAATCCTAGCTTCCTACAATGAGCAGTTCTTC. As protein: CSARGGNEILASYNEQFF.

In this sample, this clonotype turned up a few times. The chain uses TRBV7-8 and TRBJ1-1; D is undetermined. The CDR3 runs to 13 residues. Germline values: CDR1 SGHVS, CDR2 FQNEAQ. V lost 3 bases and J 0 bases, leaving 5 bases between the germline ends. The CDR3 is CASSFSLNTEAFF. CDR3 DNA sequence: TGTGCCAGCAGCTTTTCATTGAACACTGAAGCTTTCTTT. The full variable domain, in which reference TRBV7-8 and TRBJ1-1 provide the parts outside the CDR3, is GAGVSQSPRYKVAKRGQDVALRCDPISGHVSLFWYQQALGQGPEFLTYFQNEAQLDKSGLPSDRFFAERPEGSVSTLKIQRTQQEDSAVYLCASSFSLNTEAFFGQGTRLTVV.

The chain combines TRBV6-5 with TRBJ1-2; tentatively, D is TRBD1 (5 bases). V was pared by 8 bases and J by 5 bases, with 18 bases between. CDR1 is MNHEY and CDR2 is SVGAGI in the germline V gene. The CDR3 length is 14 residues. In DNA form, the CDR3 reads TGTGCCAGCCGGGCACGGGCAGGGCTATATGGCTACACCTTC. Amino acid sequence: CASRARAGLYGYTF.

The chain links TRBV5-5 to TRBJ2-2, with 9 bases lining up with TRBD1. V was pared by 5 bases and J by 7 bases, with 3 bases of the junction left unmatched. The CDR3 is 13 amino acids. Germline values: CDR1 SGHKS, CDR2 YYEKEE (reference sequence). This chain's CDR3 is CASRQGAGGELFF. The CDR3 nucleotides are TGTGCCAGCAGACAGGGGGCAGGCGGGGAGCTGTTTTTT.

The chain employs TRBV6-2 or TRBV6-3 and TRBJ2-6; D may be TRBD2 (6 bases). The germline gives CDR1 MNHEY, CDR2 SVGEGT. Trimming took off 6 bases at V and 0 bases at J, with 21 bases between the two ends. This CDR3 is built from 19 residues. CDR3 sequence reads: CASSTSGGTFLSGANVLTF. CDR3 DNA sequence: TGTGCCAGCAGCACATCTGGCGGGACTTTCCTCTCTGGGGCCAACGTCCTGACTTTC.

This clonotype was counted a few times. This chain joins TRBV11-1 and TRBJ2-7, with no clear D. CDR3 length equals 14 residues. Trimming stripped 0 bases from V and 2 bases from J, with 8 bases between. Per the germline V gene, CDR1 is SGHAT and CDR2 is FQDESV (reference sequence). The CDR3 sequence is CASSLAAITYEQYV. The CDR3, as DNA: TGTGCCAGCAGCTTAGCTGCCATTACCTACGAGCAGTACGTC.

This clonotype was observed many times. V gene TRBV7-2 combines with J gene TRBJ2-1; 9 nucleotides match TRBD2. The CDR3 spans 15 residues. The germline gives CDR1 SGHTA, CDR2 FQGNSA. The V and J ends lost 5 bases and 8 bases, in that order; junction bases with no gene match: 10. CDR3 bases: TGTGCCAGCAGCGCCACTAGCGGGCCAGGGTATGAGCAGTTCTTC. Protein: CASSATSGPGYEQFF.

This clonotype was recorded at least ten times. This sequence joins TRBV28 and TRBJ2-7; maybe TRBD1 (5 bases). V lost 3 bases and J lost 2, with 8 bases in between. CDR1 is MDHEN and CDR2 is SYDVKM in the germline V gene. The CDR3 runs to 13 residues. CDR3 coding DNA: TGTGCCAGCAGTTTCGGCAGGGCCTACGAGCAGTACGTC. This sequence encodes CASSFGRAYEQYV.

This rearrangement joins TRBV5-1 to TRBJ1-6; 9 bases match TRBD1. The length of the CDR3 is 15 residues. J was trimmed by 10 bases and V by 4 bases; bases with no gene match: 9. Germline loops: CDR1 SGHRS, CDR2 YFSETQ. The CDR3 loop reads CASSRNTGGESPLHF. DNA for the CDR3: TGCGCCAGCAGCAGAAATACAGGGGGCGAATCACCCCTCCACTTT.

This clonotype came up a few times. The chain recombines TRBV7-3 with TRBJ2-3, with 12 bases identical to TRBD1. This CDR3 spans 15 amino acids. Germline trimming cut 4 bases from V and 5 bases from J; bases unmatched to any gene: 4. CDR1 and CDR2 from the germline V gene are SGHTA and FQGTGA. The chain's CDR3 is CASSSGQGAQDTQYF. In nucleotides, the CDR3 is TGTGCCAGCAGCTCGGGACAGGGGGCGCAAGATACGCAGTATTTT.

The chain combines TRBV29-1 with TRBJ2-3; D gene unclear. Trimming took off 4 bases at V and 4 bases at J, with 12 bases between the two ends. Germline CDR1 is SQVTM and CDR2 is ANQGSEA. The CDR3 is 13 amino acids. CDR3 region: CSVVSIRPDTQYF. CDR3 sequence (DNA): TGCAGCGTTGTCTCAATAAGGCCAGATACGCAGTATTTT.

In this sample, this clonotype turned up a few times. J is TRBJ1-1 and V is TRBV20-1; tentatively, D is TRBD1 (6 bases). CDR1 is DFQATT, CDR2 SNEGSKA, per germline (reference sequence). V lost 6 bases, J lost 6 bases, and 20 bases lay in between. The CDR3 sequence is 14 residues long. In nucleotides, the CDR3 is TGCAGTGCCGGGGGCTACGGGGCGCGGTCTGAAGCTTTCTTT. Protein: CSAGGYGARSEAFF.

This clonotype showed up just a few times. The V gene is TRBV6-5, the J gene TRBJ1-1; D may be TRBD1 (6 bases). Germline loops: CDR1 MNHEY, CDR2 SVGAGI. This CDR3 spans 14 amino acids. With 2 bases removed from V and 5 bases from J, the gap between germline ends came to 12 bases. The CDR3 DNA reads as TGTGCCAGCAGTTACAACAGGGAGGTAACTGAAGCTTTCTTT. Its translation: CASSYNREVTEAFF.

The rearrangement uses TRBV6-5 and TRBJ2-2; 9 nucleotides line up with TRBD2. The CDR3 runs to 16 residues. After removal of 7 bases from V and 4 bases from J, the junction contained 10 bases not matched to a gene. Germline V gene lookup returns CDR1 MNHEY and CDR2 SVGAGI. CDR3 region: CASTSAGGRLTGELFF. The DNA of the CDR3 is TGTGCCAGCACGTCCGCGGGGGGGCGTCTCACCGGGGAGCTGTTTTTT.

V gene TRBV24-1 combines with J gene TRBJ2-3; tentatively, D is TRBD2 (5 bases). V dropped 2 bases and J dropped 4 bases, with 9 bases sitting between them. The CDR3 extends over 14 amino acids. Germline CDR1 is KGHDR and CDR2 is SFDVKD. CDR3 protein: CATSDWKGADTQYF. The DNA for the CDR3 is TGTGCCACCAGTGATTGGAAGGGAGCAGATACGCAGTATTTT.

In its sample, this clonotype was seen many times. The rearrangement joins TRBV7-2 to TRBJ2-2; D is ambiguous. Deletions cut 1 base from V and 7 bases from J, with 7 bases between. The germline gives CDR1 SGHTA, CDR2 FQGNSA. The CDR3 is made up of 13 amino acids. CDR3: CASSLVVVGELFF. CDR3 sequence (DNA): TGTGCCAGCAGCTTAGTAGTCGTCGGGGAGCTGTTTTTT.

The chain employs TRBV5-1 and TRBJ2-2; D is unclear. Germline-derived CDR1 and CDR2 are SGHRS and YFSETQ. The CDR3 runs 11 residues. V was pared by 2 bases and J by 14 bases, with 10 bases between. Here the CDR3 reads CASSFMNLLFF. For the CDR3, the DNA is TGCGCCAGCAGCTTTATGAACCTCCTGTTTTTT.

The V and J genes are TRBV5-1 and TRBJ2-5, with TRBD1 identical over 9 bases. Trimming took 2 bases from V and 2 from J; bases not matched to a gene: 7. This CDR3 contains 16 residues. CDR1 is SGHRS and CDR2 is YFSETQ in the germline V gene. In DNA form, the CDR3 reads TGCGCCAGCAGCTTTGGGACAGGGAAAAAACAAGAGACCCAGTACTTC. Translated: CASSFGTGKKQETQYF. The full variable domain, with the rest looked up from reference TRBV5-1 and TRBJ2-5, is KAGVTQTPRYLIKTRGQQVTLSCSPISGHRSVSWYQQTPGQGLQFLFEYFSETQRNKGNFPGRFSGRQFSNSRSEMNVSTLELGDSALYLCASSFGTGKKQETQYFGPGTRLLVL.

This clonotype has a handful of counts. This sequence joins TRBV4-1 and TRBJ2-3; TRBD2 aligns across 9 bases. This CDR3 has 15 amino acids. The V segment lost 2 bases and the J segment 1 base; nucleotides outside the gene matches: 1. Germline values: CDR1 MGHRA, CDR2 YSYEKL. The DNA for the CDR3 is TGCGCCAGCAGCCAAAGGACTAGCGGCACAGATACGCAGTATTTT. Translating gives CASSQRTSGTDTQYF.

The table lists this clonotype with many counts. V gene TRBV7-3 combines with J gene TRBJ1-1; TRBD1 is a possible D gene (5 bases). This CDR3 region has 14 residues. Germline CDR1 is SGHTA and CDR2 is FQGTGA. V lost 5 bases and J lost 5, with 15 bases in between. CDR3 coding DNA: TGTGCCAGCAGCCCTTGGGGATCAGGGACTGAAGCTTTCTTT. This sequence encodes CASSPWGSGTEAFF.

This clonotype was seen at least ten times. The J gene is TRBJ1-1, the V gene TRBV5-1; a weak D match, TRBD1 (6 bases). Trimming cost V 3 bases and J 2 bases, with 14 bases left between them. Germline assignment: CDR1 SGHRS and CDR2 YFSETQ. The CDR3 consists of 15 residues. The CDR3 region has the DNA TGCGCCAGCAGCTCCCGGGGGGCCGGAAACACTGAAGCTTTCTTT. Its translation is CASSSRGAGNTEAFF.

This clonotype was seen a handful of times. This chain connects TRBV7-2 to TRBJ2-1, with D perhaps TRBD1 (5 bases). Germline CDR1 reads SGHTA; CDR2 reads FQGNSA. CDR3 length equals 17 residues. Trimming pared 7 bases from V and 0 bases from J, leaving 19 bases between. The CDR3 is CASNVIRGDSSYNEQFF. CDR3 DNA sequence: TGTGCCAGCAACGTGATCCGCGGTGACAGCTCCTACAATGAGCAGTTCTTC.